This T cell receptor (beta chain) originates from a study of cytomegalovirus exposure and HLA in healthy donors. V dropped 3 bases and J dropped 4; count of bases not matched to a gene: 11. Germline-derived CDR1 and CDR2 are SGHVS and FNYEAQ. The CDR3 totals 17 residues. TCRdb keeps only in-frame clones here, not all; method: immunoSEQ multiplex PCR. The data hold about 220,000 clones, with around four fifths observed a single time. The sequence was obtained from a woman aged 30 to 39 in good health and CMV-seropositive. Sample: PBMCs. J is TRBJ2-3 and V is TRBV7-6, with 9 nucleotides matching TRBD2. This CDR3 reads CASSLGSGSPGADTQYF. CDR3 DNA: TGTGCCAGCAGCTTGGGTAGCGGGAGTCCCGGGGCAGATACGCAGTATTTT.